A single sample gave rise to the 10 T cell receptor beta chains below, sequenced in a study of human T cells and chemical hapten exposure listed by TCRdb under 2021. Unfractionated whole blood was collected in Tempus Blood RNA tubes, and total RNA was extracted from that blood. Library preparation attached unique molecular identifiers to individual cDNA molecules for quantitative, reproducible TCR counting. TCRdb reprocessing: public reads trimmed at Q25 with fastp, clones called with MiXCR, in-frame beta chains kept. CDR3 protein sequences are deduplicated, and each keeps its most common genes and DNA. The sample table lists around 120,000 distinct CDR3 sequences, roughly 8.5% of them with a count of one. The ten top clones hold 1.2% to 1.5% of the sample. What was sequenced was whole blood. The receptors derive from a human donor in good health. Some clones in this sample may be carry-over from other donors' samples. Donor details come from another sample of the same person, matched by shared clones.

This clonotype was observed at least ten times. The chain combines TRBV2 with TRBJ1-5, with D possibly being TRBD1 (5 bases). Trimming left V 6 bases short and J 3 bases short, with 18 bases between. CDR1 and CDR2 (germline): SNHLY, FYNNEI. This CDR3 has 16 residues. The CDR3 DNA reads TGTGCCAGCAGCCCCGAGCAGGGAAGTCACAATCAGCCCCAGCATTTT. Amino acid sequence: CASSPEQGSHNQPQHF.

V gene TRBV6-2 or TRBV6-3 combines with J gene TRBJ2-7; weak D call: TRBD2 (5 bases). V lost 6 bases and J lost 6, with 12 bases in between. Germline V gene lookup returns CDR1 MNHEY and CDR2 SVGEGT. The CDR3 runs 12 residues. The CDR3 coding sequence is TGTGCCAGCAGCCCCCTCCGGGGCGAGCAGTACTTC. Translation: CASSPLRGEQYF.

The gene calls are TRBV7-9 and TRBJ2-1; the D is unclear. CDR1 SEHNR and CDR2 FQNEAQ come from the germline V gene (reference sequence). This CDR3 has 14 amino acids. V lost 1 base and J 3 bases, leaving 7 bases between the germline ends. In DNA form, the CDR3 reads TGTGCCAGCAGCTTAGACAGACGCTACAATGAGCAGTTCTTC. Protein sequence: CASSLDRRYNEQFF.

This clonotype has a count of ten or more. The chain uses TRBV4-2 and TRBJ1-1, with a possible D match to TRBD1 (5 bases). V dropped 5 bases and J dropped 8 bases, with 15 bases sitting between them. The germline CDR1 and CDR2 sequences are LGHNA and YNFKEQ. The CDR3 runs to 13 residues. CDR3 region: CASSKFDSDEAFF. The CDR3 bases are TGTGCCAGCAGCAAATTCGACAGTGACGAAGCTTTCTTT.

The V and J genes are TRBV5-6 and TRBJ2-5; TRBD2 matches 15 bases. The CDR3 runs 15 residues. The V segment lost 4 bases and the J segment 6 bases; nucleotides outside the gene matches: 4. Germline loops: CDR1 SGHDT, CDR2 YYEEEE. The CDR3, as DNA: TGTGCCAGCAGCCGGACTAGCGGGGGGGCGAAGACCCAGTACTTC. Translated, it gives CASSRTSGGAKTQYF.

This clonotype was observed a handful of times. The CDR3, as DNA: TGTGCCAGCAGCTTCCAGGGGGCGCGGACCGGGGAGCTGTTTTTT. Translating gives CASSFQGARTGELFF. The chain has TRBV5-4 and TRBJ2-2; TRBD1 agrees at 8 bases. CDR3 length: 15 residues. J was trimmed by 5 bases and V by 2 bases; bases with no gene match: 5. Germline V gene lookup returns CDR1 SGHNT and CDR2 YYREEE (reference sequence).

This clonotype was recorded a few times. CDR3 DNA sequence: TGTGCCAGCAGCGTAGATCCCAGCGGGGGGGCAAAAGAGACCCAGTACTTC. Its translation: CASSVDPSGGAKETQYF. This chain links TRBV9 with TRBJ2-5; 10 nucleotides line up with TRBD2. This CDR3 is 17 amino acids long. V shed 0 bases and J 3 bases; nucleotides not matched to a gene: 8. Germline CDR1 is SGDLS and CDR2 is YYNGEE.

V gene TRBV6-2 or TRBV6-3 combines with J gene TRBJ2-2; 11 bases line up with TRBD2. The CDR3 runs 18 residues. Germline V CDR1 and CDR2: MNHEY, SVGEGT. The V segment lost 6 bases and the J segment 0 bases; nucleotides outside the gene matches: 9. CDR3 sequence reads: CASRSAGTSGANTGELFF. CDR3 in DNA: TGTGCCAGCAGATCAGCCGGGACTAGCGGTGCGAACACCGGGGAGCTGTTTTTT.

This clonotype occurred a few times. This chain links TRBV25-1 with TRBJ2-1, with 13 nucleotides matching TRBD2. This CDR3 is 15 amino acids long. CDR1 is MGHDK, CDR2 SYGVNS, per germline. The junction had 4 bases not matched to a gene; V was cut back by 6 bases and J by 5 bases. The CDR3 coding sequence is TGTGCCAGCAGACTAGCGGGGGGGAACAACAATGAGCAGTTCTTC. Translation gives CASRLAGGNNNEQFF.

There are many counts of this clonotype. V usage is TRBV4-3 and J usage is TRBJ1-2; no clear D gene. V lost 0 bases and J 0 bases, leaving 11 bases between the germline ends. CDR1 is LGHNA and CDR2 is YSLEER in the germline V gene. The CDR3 loop spans 16 amino acids. CDR3 in DNA: TGCGCCAGCAGCCAAGATCTTTTTTACCCTAACTATGGCTACACCTTC. The encoded protein is CASSQDLFYPNYGYTF.